The clone carrying this T cell receptor beta chain turned up a few times. The record originates from a study of blood T cells in healthy people across ages. V was trimmed by 4 bases and J by 11 bases, leaving 14 bases between them. Germline-derived CDR1 and CDR2 are MDHEN and SYDVKM. This CDR3 spans 12 amino acids. Through a sample-barcoded 5' primer and a J-beta primer mix, a second PCR was run for roughly 7 to 12 cycles. TCRdb ran MiXCR on the 5' RACE reads and lists one entry per CDR3 protein. The repertoire consists of around 1.5 million distinct CDR3 sequences, with approximately 60% occurring once and the leading ten covering more than 6%.

Sequencing input: blood. This sequence originates from a man aged 18 to 30 in good health. The V and J genes are TRBV28 and TRBJ2-5, with a tentative D call TRBD2 (5 bases). The DNA for the CDR3 is TGTGCCAGCAGTTCATGGGTGACGGGGCAGTACTTC. Encoded protein: CASSSWVTGQYF. The whole variable domain, remainder taken from reference TRBV28 and TRBJ2-5, is DVKVTQSSRYLVKRTGEKVFLECVQDMDHENMFWYRQDPGLGLRLIYFSYDVKMKEKGDIPEGYSVSREKKERFSLILESASTNQTSMYLCASSSWVTGQYFGPGTRLLVL.